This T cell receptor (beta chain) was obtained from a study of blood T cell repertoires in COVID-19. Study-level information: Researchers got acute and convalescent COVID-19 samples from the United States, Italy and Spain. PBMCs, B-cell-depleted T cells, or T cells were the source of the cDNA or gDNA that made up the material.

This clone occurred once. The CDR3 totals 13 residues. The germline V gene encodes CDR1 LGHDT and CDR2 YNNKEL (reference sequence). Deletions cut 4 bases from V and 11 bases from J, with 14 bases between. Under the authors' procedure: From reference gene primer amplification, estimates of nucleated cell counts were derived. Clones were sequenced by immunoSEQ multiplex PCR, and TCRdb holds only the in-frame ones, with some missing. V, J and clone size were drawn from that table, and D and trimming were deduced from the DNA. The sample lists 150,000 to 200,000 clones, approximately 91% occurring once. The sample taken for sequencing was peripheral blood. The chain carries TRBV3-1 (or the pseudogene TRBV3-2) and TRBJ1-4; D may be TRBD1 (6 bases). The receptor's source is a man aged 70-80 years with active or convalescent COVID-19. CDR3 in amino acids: CASSPRGGVKLFF. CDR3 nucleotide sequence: TGTGCCAGCAGCCCTCGCGGGGGCGTGAAACTGTTTTTT.